Presented here are 2 T cell receptor beta chains from one specimen sequenced in a study of T cell responses to AZD1222 COVID-19 vaccine. Here immunoSEQ multiplex PCR was the method, and the copy in TCRdb shows in-frame clones only, minus some. The sample includes tens of thousands of clones, roughly nine tenths of them seen just once. Source: peripheral blood, taken 28 days after the second AZD1222 dose. These receptors all stem from an adult who received the AZD1222 COVID-19 vaccine.

The V call is TRBV5-1, the J call TRBJ2-1; 10 nucleotides agree with TRBD1. The CDR3 contains 16 residues. CDR1 is SGHRS, CDR2 YFSETQ, per germline. With V trimmed by 4 bases and J by 4 bases, 8 bases remained unmatched. For the CDR3, the DNA is TGCGCCAGCAGCCGACAGGGGGCCCAGATTTACAATGAGCAGTTCTTC. As protein: CASSRQGAQIYNEQFF.

The gene calls are TRBV18 and TRBJ2-5, with TRBD2 matching 8 bases. With V trimmed by 2 bases and J by 7 bases, 15 bases remained unmatched. CDR1 and CDR2 (germline): KGHSH, LQKENI. The CDR3 covers 17 residues. The CDR3 DNA sequence: TGTGCCAGCTCACCATCGCAACGCGGGAGGATAGGGGGGACCCAGTACTTC. Translated, it gives CASSPSQRGRIGGTQYF.